One and the same sample provided the 32 T cell receptor beta chains below, sequenced in a study of neurological immune-mediated disorders. TCRdb reprocessed the 5' RACE reads via MiXCR and lists one record per CDR3 protein. The sample lists about 71,000 distinct CDR3 sequences; approximately 10% were seen once. The time point denotes: longitudinal time-point 1 (baseline). Input material: PBMCs. Receptors originate from a young man in good health.

This clonotype was observed many times. The V gene is TRBV20-1, the J gene TRBJ2-3; D is uncertain. V lost 6 bases to trimming and J lost 1 base, with 14 bases between them. CDR1 is DFQATT and CDR2 is SNEGSKA in the germline V gene (reference sequence). This CDR3 has 14 residues. The CDR3 here is CSALKAAGTDTQYF. In nucleotides, the CDR3 is TGCAGTGCCCTCAAAGCTGCTGGCACAGATACGCAGTATTTT.

This clonotype was seen repeatedly, ten times or more. The V gene is TRBV7-8, the J gene TRBJ1-5; no clear D gene. This CDR3 region has 15 residues. The ends were cut back, 1 base at V and 0 bases at J, with 7 bases in the middle. CDR1 is SGHVS and CDR2 is FQNEAQ in the germline V gene. The CDR3 is CASSLGADSNQPQHF. CDR3 nucleotide sequence: TGTGCCAGCAGCTTAGGGGCGGATAGCAATCAGCCCCAGCATTTT.

By frequency in the sample, this clonotype is large (0.1 to 1%). The V gene is TRBV24-1, the J gene TRBJ1-4, with D maybe TRBD1 (5 bases). This CDR3 contains 13 residues. Deletions cut 3 bases from V and 12 bases from J, with 13 bases between. CDR1 and CDR2 from the germline V gene are KGHDR and SFDVKD. CDR3: CATSDLQGEELFF. Written as DNA, the CDR3 is TGTGCCACCAGTGATCTTCAGGGTGAGGAACTGTTTTTT.

This clonotype was picked up a small number of times. The chain joins TRBV3-1 to TRBJ2-7; 7 nucleotides agree with TRBD2. The CDR3 has 16 residues. V lost 1 base to trimming and J lost 2 bases; unmatched junction nucleotides: 8. Per germline, CDR1 LGHDT and CDR2 YNNKEL (reference sequence). CDR3 sequence: CASSQGKAGLAYEQYF. The DNA of the CDR3 is TGTGCCAGCAGCCAAGGCAAAGCGGGACTGGCCTACGAGCAGTACTTC.

The table lists this clonotype with a few counts. The V and J genes are TRBV5-1 and TRBJ2-5; possible D gene TRBD1, 5 bases. The CDR3 is 15 residues long. CDR1 is SGHRS, CDR2 YFSETQ, per germline. V lost 0 bases to trimming and J lost 1 base, with 10 bases between them. This CDR3 is CASSLGGQSQETQYF. The CDR3 region has the DNA TGCGCCAGCAGCTTGGGAGGACAATCCCAAGAGACCCAGTACTTC. Complete variable domain (other parts from reference TRBV5-1 and TRBJ2-5): KAGVTQTPRYLIKTRGQQVTLSCSPISGHRSVSWYQQTPGQGLQFLFEYFSETQRNKGNFPGRFSGRQFSNSRSEMNVSTLELGDSALYLCASSLGGQSQETQYFGPGTRLLVL.

The rearrangement uses TRBV7-3 and TRBJ1-5, with TRBD1 matching over 10 bases. There are 13 residues in the CDR3. Trimming cost V 2 bases and J 9 bases; bases outside gene matches: 1. CDR1 is SGHTA and CDR2 is FQGTGA in the germline V gene. CDR3 amino acids: CASSLWTGGPQHF. The CDR3 DNA reads TGTGCCAGCAGCTTATGGACAGGGGGGCCCCAGCATTTT. The whole variable domain, filled in from reference TRBV7-3 and TRBJ1-5, reads GAGVSQTPSNKVTEKGKYVELRCDPISGHTALYWYRQSLGQGPEFLIYFQGTGAADDSGLPNDRFFAVRPEGSVSTLKIQRTERGDSAVYLCASSLWTGGPQHFGDGTRLSIL.

This clonotype was observed at least ten times. V usage is TRBV6-2 or TRBV6-3 and J usage is TRBJ1-2; a possible D gene is TRBD1 (5 bases). In germline, CDR1 is MNHEY, CDR2 SVGEGT. Trimming shortened V by 7 bases and J by 4 bases, and 13 bases separated the two germline ends. This CDR3 is 13 amino acids long. This CDR3 reads CASTLGRTYGYTF. CDR3 nucleotides: TGTGCCAGCACCCTGGGACGGACCTATGGCTACACCTTC.

This clonotype showed up many times. The J gene is TRBJ2-4, the V gene TRBV12-3 or TRBV12-4; 10 bases agree with TRBD1. Trimming removed 3 bases from V and 8 bases from J; junction bases left unmatched: 4. The CDR3 is 14 residues long. The chain's CDR3 is CASSFDRGQDIQYF. CDR3 DNA: TGTGCCAGCAGTTTTGACAGGGGGCAGGACATTCAGTACTTC.

This clonotype appeared once. One end of the junction fails to match germline, which may point to a read error. The CDR3 loop is CASSSGTSGTRSYNERFF. In DNA, the CDR3 is TGTGCCAGCAGCTCCGGGACTAGCGGGACTCGCTCCTACAATGAGCGGTTCTTC. The chain is built from TRBV7-2 and TRBJ2-1; 13 bases match TRBD2. The CDR3 has 18 amino acids. The germline V gene encodes CDR1 SGHTA and CDR2 FQGNSA.

There are many counts of this clonotype. This sequence joins TRBV9 and TRBJ2-2; maybe TRBD1 (6 bases). This CDR3 is built from 14 residues. Germline CDR1 and CDR2: SGDLS and YYNGEE. V was pared by 4 bases and J by 5 bases, with 12 bases between. CDR3 sequence reads: CASSRKGTTGELFF. The CDR3 nucleotides are TGTGCCAGCAGCCGCAAAGGGACAACCGGGGAGCTGTTTTTT.

There are many counts of this clonotype. This chain connects TRBV12-3 or TRBV12-4 to TRBJ2-7, with 10 bases matching TRBD2. The trim removed 5 bases at V and 2 bases at J, leaving 9 bases unmatched. The CDR3 runs 16 residues. The CDR3 sequence is CASSHGLAEDTYEQYF. The CDR3 bases are TGTGCCAGCAGTCACGGACTAGCGGAGGACACCTACGAGCAGTACTTC.

At least ten counts were recorded for this clonotype. The chain joins TRBV12-3 or TRBV12-4 to TRBJ2-5, with D uncertain. V was trimmed by 7 bases and J by 1 base, leaving 13 bases between them. This CDR3 has 14 amino acids. The CDR3 protein is CASTRSYPQETQYF. The CDR3 coding sequence is TGTGCCAGCACAAGGAGTTACCCCCAAGAGACCCAGTACTTC.

This clonotype came up many times. The chain employs TRBV3-1 and TRBJ2-3; TRBD1 or TRBD2 may be the D gene (5 bases each). The ends were cut back, 2 bases at V and 5 bases at J, with 8 bases in the middle. Per the germline V gene, CDR1 is LGHDT and CDR2 is YNNKEL (reference sequence). CDR3 length: 13 residues. CDR3 DNA sequence: TGTGCCAGCAGCCAACGGGGCCGAGATACGCAGTATTTT. Its translation is CASSQRGRDTQYF.

This clonotype was seen at least ten times. This chain joins TRBV28 and TRBJ2-7; D unresolved. Germline CDR1 MDHEN, CDR2 SYDVKM. V shed 4 bases and J shed 7 bases, with 23 bases lying between them. The CDR3 has 16 residues. The CDR3 reads CASSSPYSALQLEQYF. CDR3 in DNA: TGTGCCAGCAGTTCGCCTTACAGTGCCTTACAACTAGAGCAGTACTTC.

This clonotype was counted at least ten times. The gene calls are TRBV12-3 or TRBV12-4 and TRBJ1-5; 8 bases match TRBD1. The junction had 8 bases not matched to a gene; V was cut back by 3 bases and J by 4 bases. The CDR3 spans 16 residues. The CDR3 nucleotides are TGTGCCAGCAGTTTGGGTGGACAGGGAATAAATCAGCCCCAGCATTTT. Protein sequence: CASSLGGQGINQPQHF.

This chain uses TRBV9 with TRBJ2-5; D might be TRBD1 or TRBD2, each matching 5 bases. This CDR3 has 11 residues. Trimming stripped 7 bases from V and 5 bases from J, with 9 bases between. CDR1 is SGDLS and CDR2 is YYNGEE in the germline V gene. The CDR3 here is CASGGTETQYF. CDR3 in DNA: TGTGCCAGCGGGGGTACGGAGACCCAGTACTTC.

This clonotype was observed many times. The chain combines TRBV6-2 or TRBV6-3 with TRBJ1-5; D is unresolved. Per germline, CDR1 MNHEY and CDR2 SVGEGT. CDR3 length: 16 residues. The V end lost 2 bases, the J end lost 0 bases, and 11 bases lay between the germline ends. The DNA for the CDR3 is TGTGCCAGCAGTTACCCTCCGGAAGTTAGCAATCAGCCCCAGCATTTT. Translation gives CASSYPPEVSNQPQHF.

Regarding this clonotype: A much larger clone is a single base away; this may be a read error. The CDR3 loop reads CSVSDTYDQYF. The DNA of the CDR3 is TGCAGCGTCTCCGACACCTACGATCAGTACTTC. The chain couples TRBV29-1 to TRBJ2-7; D remains ambiguous. The CDR3 is 11 residues long. Per the germline V gene, CDR1 is SQVTM and CDR2 is ANQGSEA.

This clonotype was seen many times. The rearrangement links TRBV20-1 to TRBJ2-7; possible D gene TRBD2, 6 bases. The CDR3 loop spans 11 amino acids. Germline V gene data show CDR1 as DFQATT and CDR2 as SNEGSKA (reference sequence). V was clipped by 5 bases and J by 3 bases, with 8 bases between them. The CDR3 region is CSAGEVYEQYF. For the CDR3, the DNA is TGCAGTGCTGGGGAGGTCTACGAGCAGTACTTC.

Ten or more counts support this clonotype. The chain has TRBV5-1 and TRBJ2-6, with D perhaps TRBD1 (5 bases). Germline V gene data show CDR1 as SGHRS and CDR2 as YFSETQ. Trimming shortened V by 4 bases and J by 0 bases, and 14 bases separated the two germline ends. The CDR3 contains 17 residues. The CDR3 spells CASSDQGPSSGANVLTF. The CDR3 bases are TGCGCCAGCAGCGATCAGGGCCCAAGCTCTGGGGCCAACGTCCTGACTTTC.

This clonotype was found many times. A read error may produce the germline difference seen at one junction end. This chain links TRBV4-1 with TRBJ2-7, with D perhaps matching TRBD2 (6 bases). Germline loops: CDR1 MGHRA, CDR2 YSYEKL. CDR3 length equals 14 residues. This CDR3 is CASSQDRMGTPSDF. CDR3 coding DNA: TGCGCCAGCAGCCAAGATCGCATGGGGACTCCCTCAGACTTC.

This clonotype came up many times. This chain links TRBV5-1 with TRBJ2-7; the match to TRBD2 covers 7 bases. With 4 bases clipped from V and 6 bases from J, the junction kept 4 bases outside the gene matches. CDR3 length: 12 amino acids. CDR1 is SGHRS and CDR2 is YFSETQ in the germline V gene. This CDR3 reads CASSNQRGEQYF. CDR3 DNA sequence: TGCGCCAGCAGCAACCAGCGGGGCGAGCAGTACTTC.

This clonotype was observed at least ten times. The V call is TRBV5-8, the J call TRBJ2-7; 10 positions agree with TRBD2. Germline V gives CDR1 SGHTS, CDR2 YDEGEE. With 0 bases clipped from V and 3 bases from J, the junction kept 3 bases outside the gene matches. The length of the CDR3 is 15 residues. The CDR3 nucleotides read TGTGCCAGCAGCTTGGGGCTAGCGGGAGTCTACGAGCAGTACTTC. Its protein product is CASSLGLAGVYEQYF.

This clonotype was observed a handful of times. The rearrangement joins TRBV29-1 to TRBJ1-1; D call uncertain. Trimming cost V 7 bases and J 3 bases, with 15 bases left between them. The CDR3 runs to 13 residues. CDR1 SQVTM and CDR2 ANQGSEA come from the germline V gene. This CDR3 reads CSAGRQAYTEAFF. In DNA, the CDR3 is TGCAGCGCCGGGAGGCAGGCGTACACTGAAGCTTTCTTT.

The table lists this clonotype with many counts. The chain recombines TRBV5-1 with TRBJ2-7; 7 bases line up with TRBD1. This CDR3 comprises 15 residues. V lost 4 bases to trimming and J lost 0 bases; unmatched junction nucleotides: 7. Germline V gene sequence: CDR1 SGHRS, CDR2 YFSETQ. CDR3 protein: CASSITGASSYEQYF. For the CDR3, the DNA is TGCGCCAGCAGCATAACAGGGGCGTCCTCCTACGAGCAGTACTTC.

Only a few counts were recorded for this clonotype. The rearrangement links TRBV18 to TRBJ1-4, with D perhaps matching TRBD1 (6 bases). V lost 3 bases and J 0 bases, leaving 14 bases between the germline ends. Looked up from germline, CDR1 is KGHSH and CDR2 is LQKENI. The CDR3 covers 17 residues. This chain's CDR3 is CASSPNLQGATNEKLFF. CDR3 DNA sequence: TGTGCCAGCTCACCCAACCTACAGGGAGCAACTAATGAAAAACTGTTTTTT.

This clonotype was found many times. This chain connects TRBV11-2 to TRBJ2-1; 11 bases line up with TRBD2. Unmatched junction bases numbered 9, after V lost 1 base and J lost 13 bases. Germline loops: CDR1 SGHAT, CDR2 FQNNGV. The CDR3 totals 15 residues. CDR3 loop: CASSLALAGGLRQFF. CDR3 coding DNA: TGTGCCAGCAGCTTAGCCCTAGCGGGAGGCCTAAGACAGTTCTTC.

The sample holds many counts of this clonotype. The V and J genes are TRBV5-1 and TRBJ2-3, with 8 bases identical to TRBD2. The CDR3 has 14 residues. The germline gives CDR1 SGHRS, CDR2 YFSETQ. Trimming cost V 0 bases and J 4 bases; bases outside gene matches: 1. Here the CDR3 reads CASSLAGLADTQYF. In DNA, the CDR3 is TGCGCCAGCAGCTTGGCGGGACTAGCAGATACGCAGTATTTT.

With regard to this clonotype: One base away lies a much larger clone, so this may be a sequencing read error. The chain recombines TRBV12-3 or TRBV12-4 with TRBJ2-3; unclear D gene. The CDR3 length is 16 residues. CDR3 residues: CDSSLYGGPSTDTQYF. The CDR3 DNA is TGTGACAGCAGTTTATATGGCGGACCTAGCACAGATACGCAGTATTTT.

Ten or more counts support this clonotype. V and J are TRBV20-1 and TRBJ1-1; TRBD1 is a possible D gene (6 bases). Trimming took 0 bases from V and 11 from J, leaving 19 bases between them. Germline lookup yields CDR1 DFQATT and CDR2 SNEGSKA (reference sequence). The CDR3 totals 14 residues. Written as DNA, the CDR3 is TGCAGTGCTAGAGATGGGGGGGCGCTTAAAGTCGCTTTCTTT. This encodes CSARDGGALKVAFF.

A remark on this clonotype: This clone may be a read error of a much larger clone one base away. The chain couples TRBV6-1 to TRBJ1-5; a weak D match, TRBD1 (5 bases). The CDR3 loop spans 15 amino acids. The germline CDR1 and CDR2 sequences are MNHNS and SASEGT. Trimming removed 6 bases at V and 4 bases at J, with 16 bases between. The DNA for the CDR3 is TGTGCCAGCAGCGGGGACGCTGCAGGTAATCAGCCCCAGCATTTT. Its protein product is CASSGDAAGNQPQHF.

This clonotype was counted many times. The chain recombines TRBV6-5 with TRBJ2-7, with D perhaps TRBD1 or TRBD2 (5 bases each). CDR1 and CDR2 from the germline V gene are MNHEY and SVGAGI. The CDR3 length is 16 residues. Trimming removed 6 bases from V and 0 bases from J, with 18 bases in between. Here the CDR3 reads CASRRGASTDSYEQYF. DNA of the CDR3: TGTGCCAGCAGGCGAGGGGCTAGCACAGACTCCTACGAGCAGTACTTC.